This T cell receptor beta chain appears in the sequencing data of a study of blood T cell repertoires in COVID-19. Study overall: Spain, Italy and the United States supplied samples that represented acute and convalescent COVID-19. Sources were T cells, B-cell-depleted T cells, or PBMCs; the material itself was cDNA or gDNA.

The CDR3 has 14 amino acids. CDR1 is MNHEY, CDR2 SVGAGI, per germline. The V gene lost 0 bases and the J gene lost 4 bases, with 6 bases spanning the gap. In the source study's methods: How many nucleated cells were present was estimated from reference gene primer amplification. The assay was immunoSEQ multiplex PCR, and TCRdb's table has in-frame clones only and misses some. V and J calls and clone size are copied from that table; D and trimming were computed from the DNA. The sample contains about 170,000 clones, 80% to 90% of which appear only once. The material sequenced was peripheral blood. This chain links TRBV6-5 with TRBJ1-4; D is unresolved. The sequence was obtained from an elderly woman with acute or convalescent COVID-19. This chain's CDR3 is CASSYSTNNEKLFF. The CDR3 DNA is TGTGCCAGCAGTTACTCGACTAATAATGAAAAACTGTTTTTT.